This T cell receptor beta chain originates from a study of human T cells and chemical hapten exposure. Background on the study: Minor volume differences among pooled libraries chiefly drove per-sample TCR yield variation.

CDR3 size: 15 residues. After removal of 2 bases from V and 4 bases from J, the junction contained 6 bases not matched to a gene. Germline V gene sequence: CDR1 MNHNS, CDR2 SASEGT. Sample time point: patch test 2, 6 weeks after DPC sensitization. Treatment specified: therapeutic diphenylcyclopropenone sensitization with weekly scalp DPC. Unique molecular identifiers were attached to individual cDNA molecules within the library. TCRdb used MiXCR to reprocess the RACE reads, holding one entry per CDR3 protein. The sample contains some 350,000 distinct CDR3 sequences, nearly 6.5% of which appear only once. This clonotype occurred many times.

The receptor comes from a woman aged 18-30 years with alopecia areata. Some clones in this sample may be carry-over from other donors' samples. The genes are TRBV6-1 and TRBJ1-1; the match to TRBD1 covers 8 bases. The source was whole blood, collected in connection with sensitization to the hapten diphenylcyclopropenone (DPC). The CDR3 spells CASSEPGTGRTEAFF. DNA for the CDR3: TGTGCCAGCAGTGAACCGGGGACAGGCCGCACTGAAGCTTTCTTT.